The clone carrying this T cell receptor (beta chain) has ten or more counts. The antigen is unknown. The record originates from a study of regulatory T cells in long-lasting Graves disease. General observations from the study: The TCR repertoire of persistent Graves' patients was less diverse than that of newly diagnosed ones.

Trimming stripped 3 bases from V and 4 bases from J, with 11 bases between. Germline CDR1 is ENHRY and CDR2 is SYGVKD. The CDR3 contains 14 residues. Researchers made TCR beta libraries by using iRepertoire HTBI primers and running Arm-PCR on CDR3 regions. MiXCR, run by TCRdb on the multiplex PCR reads, gives a single entry per CDR3 protein. The repertoire has around 250,000 distinct CDR3 sequences, around 20% of them found once; the top ten carry over 11%. This sample's time point: newly diagnosed GD, antithyroid drugs for less than 3 months. Making the TCR library involved RNA that had been extracted from PBMCs. The patient group derived from an endocrinology department in Xi'an, China. EDTA tubes were used for drawing approximately 8.4 milliliters of peripheral blood.

The sequence was obtained from a female donor with Graves disease. Sequencing used peripheral blood mononuclear cells (PBMCs), obtained at new diagnosis, from a patient treated with antithyroid drugs. The chain carries TRBV10-3 and TRBJ2-3, with D tentatively TRBD1 (6 bases). The CDR3 protein is CAISEPGDADTQYF. The CDR3 nucleotides read TGTGCCATCAGTGAACCAGGGGATGCAGATACGCAGTATTTT.